A selection of T cell receptor beta chains follows, all from one sample in a study of blood T cell repertoires in COVID-19. The protocol was immunoSEQ multiplex PCR, while the TCRdb copy is restricted to in-frame clones and leaves out a portion. The sample has 300,000 to 400,000 clones; almost 85% are singletons. The sequencing sample was made of peripheral blood. The receptors originated from a human donor in a cohort sampled during active COVID-19. CDR3s include the opening cysteine and the closing phenylalanine or tryptophan. The D gene is left open where the match is weak. Clone size is shown for a subset of rows, as once, few, many or a class of expanded clone.

abundance	v_gene	d_gene	j_gene	CDR3nt	CDR3aa
.	TRBV3-1/TRBV3-2	TRBD1	TRBJ1-2	TGTGCCAGCAGCCAAGGGTGGGGACAGGGAATCTATGGCTACACCTTC	CASSQGWGQGIYGYTF
once	TRBV4-1	TRBD2	TRBJ2-7	TGCGCCAGCAGCCACGGGACTAGCGGGGGGGTGATCTACGAGCAGTACTTC	CASSHGTSGGVIYEQYF
.	TRBV9	.	TRBJ2-1	TGTGCCAGCAGCGTTGGGTCTCAGGGCGGCAATGAGCAGTTCTTC	CASSVGSQGGNEQFF
.	TRBV7-9	.	TRBJ2-7	TGTGCCAGCAGCCGTTTGGGCCAACACTACGAGCAGTACTTC	CASSRLGQHYEQYF
.	TRBV5-5	TRBD2	TRBJ2-1	TGTGCCAGCATCCCGGGCCCACTAGCGGGCAATGAGCAGTTCTTC	CASIPGPLAGNEQFF
once	TRBV18	TRBD1	TRBJ2-7	TGTGCCAGCTCACTTAACAGGGGCCTTATTTACGAGCAGTACTTC	CASSLNRGLIYEQYF
.	TRBV15	.	TRBJ1-1	TGTGCCACCAGCAGGTCCAAGGGGATGTCCACTGAAGCTTTCTTT	CATSRSKGMSTEAFF
many	TRBV5-1	TRBD1	TRBJ1-2	TGCGCCAGCCGAACAGGGGAGGCTAGTGGCTACACCTTC	CASRTGEASGYTF
once	TRBV18	.	TRBJ1-3	TGTGCCAGCTCACCAGCGATCAATTTATCTGGAAACACCATATATTTT	CASSPAINLSGNTIYF
few	TRBV25-1	TRBD1	TRBJ1-6	TGTGCCAGCAGTGAGGTCAGGGGGGATAATTCACCCCTCCACTTT	CASSEVRGDNSPLHF
.	TRBV6-5	.	TRBJ2-7	TGTGCCAGCAGGGGCGCGATCTACGAGCAGTACTTC	CASRGAIYEQYF
.	TRBV15	TRBD2	TRBJ2-3	TGTGCCACCAGTTCGGGGGGGGGCACAGATACGCAGTATTTT	CATSSGGGTDTQYF
.	TRBV9	TRBD2	TRBJ2-3	TGTGCCAGCAGCGTAGAAGCGGGGGGGCGGGAAGATACGCAGTATTTT	CASSVEAGGREDTQYF
.	TRBV7-9	TRBD1	TRBJ2-3	TGTGCCAGCAGTCCACAGGGGTCTCCAGATACGCAGTATTTT	CASSPQGSPDTQYF
.	TRBV15	TRBD1	TRBJ2-2	TGTGCCACCAGCACCCGAACAGGGGACACCGGGGAGCTGTTTTTT	CATSTRTGDTGELFF
.	TRBV6-5	.	TRBJ1-2	TGTGCCAGCAGACTACAGGTTAACTATGGCTACACCTTC	CASRLQVNYGYTF
.	TRBV4-1	TRBD2	TRBJ2-7	TGCGCCAGCAGCCCGTCTAGCGGGGGGGCATTTAGCTACGAGCAGTACTTC	CASSPSSGGAFSYEQYF
.	TRBV30	TRBD1	TRBJ1-4	TGTGCCCGAGAGGCGGGACAGGGTCTTGGAAAACTGTTTTTT	CAREAGQGLGKLFF
once	TRBV3-1/TRBV3-2	.	TRBJ2-1	TGTGCCAGCAGCCATGGGCTAAATGAGCAGTTCTTC	CASSHGLNEQFF
.	TRBV2	.	TRBJ2-4	TGTGCCAGCAGTGGACTAGCCAAAAACATTCAGTACTTC	CASSGLAKNIQYF
.	TRBV5-8	TRBD2	TRBJ2-7	TGTGCCAGCAGGCCGCCTGGGGGGGAGCGGCAGTACTTC	CASRPPGGERQYF
.	TRBV7-2	.	TRBJ2-4	TGTGCCAGCAGCGCCCGGGAAGAAAACATTCAGTACTTC	CASSAREENIQYF
.	TRBV5-4	.	TRBJ2-7	TGTGCCAGCAGCTTGGTTGGGCCATTTTCCTACGAGCAGTACTTC	CASSLVGPFSYEQYF
.	TRBV7-3	.	TRBJ1-1	TGTGCCAGCAGCTTTCTCCGGAACACTGAAGCTTTCTTT	CASSFLRNTEAFF
once	TRBV10-1	TRBD1	TRBJ1-6	TGCGCCAGCAGTGATGGAGGGACAGTATTCCCCCTCCACTTT	CASSDGGTVFPLHF
many	TRBV2	TRBD1	TRBJ1-2	TGTGCCAGCAGGGGAGCCGGGACAGGGTACTATGGCTACACCTTC	CASRGAGTGYYGYTF
.	TRBV2	.	TRBJ1-1	TGTGCCAGCAGTCGGCAGGCGAACACTGAAGCTTTCTTT	CASSRQANTEAFF
.	TRBV6-5	.	TRBJ1-3	TGTGCCAGCAGAAAGGGGGATCTCTCTGGAAACACCATATATTTT	CASRKGDLSGNTIYF
.	TRBV5-4	.	TRBJ2-1	TGTGCCAGCAGCCCCGGGGTCCCGAGCTCCTACAATGAGCAGTTCTTC	CASSPGVPSSYNEQFF
.	TRBV5-1	.	TRBJ2-3	TGCGCCAGCAGCCACCAAGGGGGCACAGATACGCAGTATTTT	CASSHQGGTDTQYF
.	TRBV6-5	.	TRBJ1-4	TGTGCCACGAGTCGTGCGGGATATAATGAAAAACTGTTTTTT	CATSRAGYNEKLFF
.	TRBV6-5	.	TRBJ2-2	TGTGCCAGCAGTTACGCGGACAGCGGGGAGCTGTTTTTT	CASSYADSGELFF